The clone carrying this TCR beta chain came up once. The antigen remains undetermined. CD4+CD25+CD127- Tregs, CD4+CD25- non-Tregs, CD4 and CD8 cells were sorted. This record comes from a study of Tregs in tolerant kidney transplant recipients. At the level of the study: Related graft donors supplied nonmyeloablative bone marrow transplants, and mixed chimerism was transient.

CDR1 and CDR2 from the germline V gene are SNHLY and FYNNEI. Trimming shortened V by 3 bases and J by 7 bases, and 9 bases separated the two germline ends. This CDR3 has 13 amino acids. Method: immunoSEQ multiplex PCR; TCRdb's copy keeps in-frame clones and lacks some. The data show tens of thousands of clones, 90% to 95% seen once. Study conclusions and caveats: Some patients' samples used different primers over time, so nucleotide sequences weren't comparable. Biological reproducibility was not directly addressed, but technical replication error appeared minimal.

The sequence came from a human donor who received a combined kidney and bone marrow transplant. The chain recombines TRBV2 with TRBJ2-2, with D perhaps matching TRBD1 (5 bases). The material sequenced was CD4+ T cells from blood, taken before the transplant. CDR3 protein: CASSETVVGELFF. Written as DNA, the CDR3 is TGTGCCAGCAGTGAGACAGTGGTCGGGGAGCTGTTTTTT.